Listed below are T cell receptor beta chains from one sample, sequenced in a study of blood T cell repertoires in COVID-19. Produced via immunoSEQ multiplex PCR; TCRdb's table is partial and in-frame only. The profile shows 150,000 or so clones, 75% to 90% of them singletons. The specimen sequenced was peripheral blood. Receptor source: a woman between 40 and 55 years old with acute or convalescent COVID-19. Each CDR3 is given without its conserved first and last residue. D genes are given only for firm matches.

d_call | j_call | v_call | cdr3_aa
TRBD1 | TRBJ1-2 | TRBV11-3 | ASSSGPGTEIYGYT
TRBD1 | TRBJ1-3 | TRBV4-2 | ASSQVAGGNGDTIY
. | TRBJ1-5 | TRBV21-1 | ASSKFGAGGIYSNQPQH
. | TRBJ1-1 | TRBV3-1/TRBV3-2 | ASSQGPTVMNTEAF
TRBD1 | TRBJ1-2 | TRBV29-1 | SARDSPNYGYT
TRBD2 | TRBJ2-5 | TRBV5-1 | ASSLAPSTSGPQETQY
. | TRBJ2-2 | TRBV28 | ASSLSQGIGNTGELF
. | TRBJ1-1 | TRBV2 | ASNGRGTNTEAF
. | TRBJ1-1 | TRBV24-1 | ATSEGTPGEAF
TRBD1 | TRBJ1-1 | TRBV6-1 | ASSEETGGTEAF
. | TRBJ1-2 | TRBV5-4 | ASSLAQGDGYT
. | TRBJ2-3 | TRBV6-5 | ASSYTGSGTDTQY
TRBD1 | TRBJ2-1 | TRBV5-1 | ASRPPWRTGYNEQF
TRBD1 | TRBJ2-3 | TRBV7-3 | ASSPGTGIDTQY
. | TRBJ1-5 | TRBV19 | ATSGTQGSYSNQPQH
. | TRBJ2-2 | TRBV11-1 | ASSLLALNTGELF
TRBD1 | TRBJ1-6 | TRBV5-4 | ASSYNRGRDTNSPLH
TRBD1 | TRBJ1-2 | TRBV19 | ASSIVRTGASDYGYT
. | TRBJ2-3 | TRBV10-3 | AAWGGLADTQY
TRBD1 | TRBJ2-7 | TRBV24-1 | ATSDPGTADEQY
. | TRBJ1-5 | TRBV20-1 | SAGQNQPQH
TRBD1 | TRBJ1-1 | TRBV11-3 | ASSLVGDRGFRAEAF
. | TRBJ2-7 | TRBV29-1 | SVETAYEQY
TRBD1 | TRBJ2-7 | TRBV27 | ASKTGQGVEQY